This TCR beta chain appears in the sequencing data of a study of identical twins. This clonotype was detected only a few times. CDR1 and CDR2 (germline): SGHTA, FQGNSA. The CDR3 consists of 17 residues. Trimming removed 1 base from V and 0 bases from J, with 13 bases in between. Using its own MiXCR run on the 5' RACE reads, TCRdb lists one record per CDR3 protein. This table holds roughly 1,500,000 distinct CDR3 sequences, under 35% found once. The V call is TRBV7-2, the J call TRBJ2-1; D call uncertain. What was sequenced was cord blood. The source of this sequence is a newborn girl in good health. The CDR3 spells CASSLDSRPSSYNEQFF. Here the CDR3 DNA reads TGTGCCAGCAGCTTAGACAGCAGGCCAAGCTCCTACAATGAGCAGTTCTTC.